One and the same sample provided the 21 T cell receptor beta chains below, sequenced in a study of T cells in Graves' hyperthyroidism and ophthalmopathy. Amplified regions were TCR beta CDR3 sequences from RNA transcripts. An initial round of RT-PCR targeting the TCR CDR3 relied on the HTBI primer set. TCRdb passed the multiplex PCR reads through MiXCR, listing each CDR3 protein once. The sample has 540,000 or so distinct CDR3 sequences, more than 45% seen once. The specimen sequenced was peripheral blood or thyroid tissue (not recorded which). The source is an adult woman with Graves' disease, either hyperthyroidism or ophthalmopathy (not recorded which).

The rearrangement uses TRBV12-3 or TRBV12-4 and TRBJ1-2; weak D call: TRBD1 (5 bases). This CDR3 comprises 13 residues. The V end lost 6 bases, the J end lost 4 bases, and 12 bases lay between the germline ends. The CDR3 DNA reads as TGTGCCAGCAGAGCTCAGGGAAGCTATGGCTACACCTTC. Its protein is CASRAQGSYGYTF.

The chain links TRBV7-9 to TRBJ2-5; 10 nucleotides agree with TRBD1. J gave up 4 bases and V 3 bases, and 14 bases lay outside the gene matches. Germline CDR1 and CDR2: SEHNR and FQNEAQ (reference sequence). The CDR3 covers 18 residues. This chain's CDR3 is CASSFLFGTGVAGETQYF. CDR3 DNA: TGTGCCAGCAGCTTTTTGTTCGGGACAGGGGTGGCGGGAGAGACCCAGTACTTC.

The chain combines TRBV19 with TRBJ1-2; D possibly corresponds to TRBD1 (6 bases). Germline CDR1 is LNHDA and CDR2 is SQIVND (reference sequence). V lost 10 bases and J lost 7, with 13 bases in between. The CDR3 runs to 11 residues. The CDR3 loop is CATQGGGGYTF. The CDR3 nucleotides are TGTGCCACACAGGGCGGAGGTGGCTACACCTTC.

This clonotype was picked up many times. V usage is TRBV4-2 and J usage is TRBJ1-5; 9 bases fit TRBD1. The trim removed 1 base at V and 9 bases at J, leaving 13 bases unmatched. Germline V gene lookup returns CDR1 LGHNA and CDR2 YNFKEQ. This CDR3 is built from 17 residues. Written as DNA, the CDR3 is TGTGCCAGCAGCCAAGCCACCGCGGGACAGGGTGTGAGGCCCCAGCATTTT. It encodes CASSQATAGQGVRPQHF.

This clonotype was counted once. CDR3 residues: CASSIRTAAYEQYF. The CDR3 DNA sequence: TGTGCCAGCAGCATAAGGACAGCGGCTTACGAGCAGTACTTC. The chain recombines TRBV7-2 with TRBJ2-7; D may be TRBD1 (6 bases). The CDR3 sequence is 14 residues long. Trimming stripped 5 bases from V and 4 bases from J, with 15 bases between. Looked up from germline, CDR1 is SGHTA and CDR2 is FQGNSA.

The chain is built from TRBV20-1 and TRBJ1-2; 8 nucleotides match TRBD1. Germline V gene sequence: CDR1 DFQATT, CDR2 SNEGSKA (reference sequence). The trim removed 3 bases at V and 10 bases at J, leaving 7 bases unmatched. The CDR3 totals 12 residues. CDR3 in amino acids: CSASRRQGAYTF. The CDR3 region has the DNA TGCAGTGCTAGTCGGCGTCAGGGGGCCTACACCTTC.

This clonotype was seen a handful of times. The chain recombines TRBV24-1 with TRBJ2-5; 12 bases fit TRBD2. CDR3 size: 14 residues. Germline V gene data show CDR1 as KGHDR and CDR2 as SFDVKD. The CDR3 is CARLAGDLQETQYF. The CDR3 DNA sequence: TGTGCTCGACTAGCGGGAGACTTGCAAGAGACCCAGTACTTC.

The chain carries TRBV20-1 and TRBJ1-3; D is unresolved. The CDR3 has 12 amino acids. Germline values: CDR1 DFQATT, CDR2 SNEGSKA (reference sequence). V gave up 3 bases and J gave up 1 base, with 4 bases separating them. CDR3 loop: CSARLSGNTIYF. Written as DNA, the CDR3 is TGCAGTGCTAGGCTGTCTGGAAACACCATATATTTT.

This chain uses TRBV11-1 with TRBJ2-2, with D tentatively TRBD1 (5 bases). The CDR3 consists of 12 residues. Germline values: CDR1 SGHAT, CDR2 FQDESV (reference sequence). The germline V and J ends were trimmed by 6 bases and 12 bases, with 14 bases remaining between them. Here the CDR3 DNA reads TGTGCCAGCAGTCCTAAGGGGCAGCAGCTGTTTTTT. It codes for CASSPKGQQLFF.

The chain joins TRBV28 to TRBJ1-4; 9 nucleotides line up with TRBD1. V was pared by 6 bases and J by 3 bases, with 5 bases of the junction left unmatched. The CDR3 loop spans 15 amino acids. The germline V gene has CDR1 MDHEN and CDR2 SYDVKM. CDR3 in amino acids: CASSEQGASNEKLFF. In DNA form, the CDR3 reads TGTGCCAGCAGCGAACAGGGGGCATCTAATGAAAAACTGTTTTTT.

Note on this clonotype: This may be a read error, as it is one base from a much larger clone. The V and J genes are TRBV12-3 or TRBV12-4 and TRBJ2-7; D is unresolved. V gave up 4 bases and J gave up 6 bases, with 13 bases separating them. CDR3 length equals 13 residues. The CDR3 loop is CASSCLGLVEQYF. The CDR3 nucleotides are TGTGCCAGCAGTTGCCTCGGGTTAGTCGAGCAGTACTTC.

A note on this clonotype: A much larger clone lies a single base off, so this may be a read error. The V call is TRBV10-2, the J call TRBJ2-5, with 7 bases identical to TRBD2. Germline lookup yields CDR1 WSHSY and CDR2 SAAADI. Germline trimming cut 7 bases from V and 1 base from J; bases unmatched to any gene: 6. This CDR3 has 14 amino acids. Written as DNA, the CDR3 is TGCGCCAGCAAAAAGCGGGGAGCCCAAGAGACCCAGTACTTC. This sequence encodes CASKKRGAQETQYF.

This clonotype was seen many times. V usage is TRBV2 and J usage is TRBJ2-7; 7 nucleotides line up with TRBD2. Germline V gives CDR1 SNHLY, CDR2 FYNNEI. This CDR3 spans 17 amino acids. The V segment lost 0 bases and the J segment 11 bases; nucleotides outside the gene matches: 19. The CDR3 DNA is TGTGCCAGCAGTGAAGCGCTTCTGCCGGGACTATTCCCGCGGAAGTACTTC. The encoded protein is CASSEALLPGLFPRKYF. Based on the CDR3 plus reference TRBV2 and TRBJ2-7, the full variable domain is EPEVTQTPSHQVTQMGQEVILRCVPISNHLYFYWYRQILGQKVEFLVSFYNNEISEKSEIFDDQFSVERPDGSNFTLKIRSTKLEDSAMYFCASSEALLPGLFPRKYFGPGTRLTVT.

This chain links TRBV5-1 with TRBJ1-2; 7 bases line up with TRBD1. Trimming cost V 3 bases and J 5 bases; bases outside gene matches: 10. CDR3 length: 15 amino acids. The germline CDR1 and CDR2 sequences are SGHRS and YFSETQ. As DNA, the CDR3 is TGCGCCAGCAGCTGGCGGGACAGCGATCCTTATGGCTACACCTTC. This translates into CASSWRDSDPYGYTF.

This clonotype was seen at least ten times. The chain uses TRBV11-2 and TRBJ2-7; D is undetermined. With 5 bases removed from V and 3 bases from J, the gap between germline ends came to 11 bases. The CDR3 runs 13 residues. Germline CDR1 and CDR2: SGHAT and FQNNGV. CDR3 region: CASSRVASYEQYF. CDR3 nucleotide sequence: TGTGCCAGCAGCCGGGTAGCAAGCTACGAGCAGTACTTC.

The V and J genes are TRBV7-2 and TRBJ2-7; 9 bases agree with TRBD1. The CDR3 extends over 14 amino acids. After removal of 11 bases from V and 0 bases from J, the junction contained 8 bases not matched to a gene. Germline CDR1 and CDR2: SGHTA and FQGNSA. The CDR3 reads CAWSLDRGSYEQYF. The DNA for the CDR3 is TGTGCCTGGAGTTTGGACAGGGGCTCCTACGAGCAGTACTTC.

The chain has TRBV20-1 and TRBJ1-1; no reliable D call. Germline CDR1 is DFQATT and CDR2 is SNEGSKA (reference sequence). CDR3 length: 10 amino acids. V lost 4 bases and J lost 10, with 10 bases in between. The CDR3 loop reads CSAMRTPAFF. The CDR3 DNA sequence: TGCAGTGCTATGCGGACCCCAGCTTTCTTT.

This clonotype was counted ten times or more. V usage is TRBV6-5 and J usage is TRBJ2-7; TRBD2 agrees at 8 bases. CDR3 length: 18 amino acids. With V trimmed by 1 base and J by 3 bases, 14 bases remained unmatched. From germline, CDR1 is MNHEY and CDR2 SVGAGI. The CDR3 here is CASSYLTPGLDIHYEQYF. CDR3 bases: TGTGCCAGCAGTTACTTAACCCCGGGACTAGACATCCACTACGAGCAGTACTTC.

This clonotype has a count of ten or more. V usage is TRBV5-1 and J usage is TRBJ2-7, with a possible D match to TRBD1 (6 bases). Per germline, CDR1 SGHRS and CDR2 YFSETQ. V was shortened by 4 bases and J by 3 bases, with 17 bases between the two germline ends. The CDR3 sequence is 15 residues long. CDR3 nucleotides: TGCGCCAGCAGCCGGACAGACCACTCCATCTACGAGCAGTACTTC. It yields the protein CASSRTDHSIYEQYF.

V usage is TRBV6-1 and J usage is TRBJ1-6; weak D call: TRBD1 (5 bases). Trimming pared 5 bases from V and 0 bases from J, leaving 17 bases between. Germline values: CDR1 MNHNS, CDR2 SASEGT. This CDR3 contains 18 residues. CDR3 nucleotide sequence: TGTGCCAGCAGTCGGGACCGACTGAAAAGCTCCTATAATTCACCCCTCCACTTT. It specifies CASSRDRLKSSYNSPLHF.

V and J are TRBV7-9 and TRBJ2-3, with TRBD2 matching over 8 bases. This CDR3 has 16 residues. Germline CDR1 SEHNR, CDR2 FQNEAQ (reference sequence). J was trimmed by 0 bases and V by 3 bases; bases with no gene match: 5. In DNA, the CDR3 is TGTGCCAGCAGCTTGAGTCGGGAGGGTAGCACAGATACGCAGTATTTT. Protein sequence: CASSLSREGSTDTQYF.